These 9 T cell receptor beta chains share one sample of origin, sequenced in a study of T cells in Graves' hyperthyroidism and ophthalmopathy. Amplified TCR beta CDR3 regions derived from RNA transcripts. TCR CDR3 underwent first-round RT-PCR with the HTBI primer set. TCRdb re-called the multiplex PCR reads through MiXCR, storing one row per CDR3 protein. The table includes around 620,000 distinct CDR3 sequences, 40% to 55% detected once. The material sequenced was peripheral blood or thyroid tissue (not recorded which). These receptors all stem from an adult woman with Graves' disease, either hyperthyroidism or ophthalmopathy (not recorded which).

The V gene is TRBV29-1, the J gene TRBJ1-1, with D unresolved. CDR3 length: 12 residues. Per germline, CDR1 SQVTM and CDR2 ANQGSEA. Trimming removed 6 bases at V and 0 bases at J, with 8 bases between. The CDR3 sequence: CSVWTLNTEAFF. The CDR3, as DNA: TGCAGCGTCTGGACCTTGAACACTGAAGCTTTCTTT.

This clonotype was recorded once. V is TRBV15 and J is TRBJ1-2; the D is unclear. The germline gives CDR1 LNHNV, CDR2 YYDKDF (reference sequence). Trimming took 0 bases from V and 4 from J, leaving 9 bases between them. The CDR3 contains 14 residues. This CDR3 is CATSREGNFYGYTF. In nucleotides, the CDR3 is TGTGCCACCAGCAGAGAGGGGAATTTCTATGGCTACACCTTC.

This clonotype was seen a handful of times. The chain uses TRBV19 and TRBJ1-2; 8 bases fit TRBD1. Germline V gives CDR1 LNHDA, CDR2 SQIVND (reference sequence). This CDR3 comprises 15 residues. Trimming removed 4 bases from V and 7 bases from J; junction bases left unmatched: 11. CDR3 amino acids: CASSKTGQGRIGYTF. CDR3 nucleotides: TGTGCCAGTAGTAAGACTGGACAGGGACGTATTGGCTACACCTTC.

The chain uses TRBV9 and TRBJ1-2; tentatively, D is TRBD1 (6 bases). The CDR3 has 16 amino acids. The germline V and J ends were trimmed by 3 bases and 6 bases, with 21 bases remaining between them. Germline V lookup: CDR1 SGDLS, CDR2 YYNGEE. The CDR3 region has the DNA TGTGCCAGCAGCGGATCCCGAGGTGGGGGACAAGATGGCTACACCTTC. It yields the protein CASSGSRGGGQDGYTF.

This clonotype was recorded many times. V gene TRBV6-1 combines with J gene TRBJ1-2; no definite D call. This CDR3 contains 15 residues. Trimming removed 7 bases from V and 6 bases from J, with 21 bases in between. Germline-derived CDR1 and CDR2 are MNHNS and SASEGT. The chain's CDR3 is CASNFLTRETDGYTF. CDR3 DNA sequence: TGTGCCAGCAATTTTCTCACCCGGGAGACCGATGGCTACACCTTC.

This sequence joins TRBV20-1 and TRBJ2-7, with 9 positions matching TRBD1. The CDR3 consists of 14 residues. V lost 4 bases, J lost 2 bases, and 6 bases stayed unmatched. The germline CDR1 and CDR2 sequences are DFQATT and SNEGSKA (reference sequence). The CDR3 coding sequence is TGCAGTGCTAAAGGGACAGGGAGGGCCTACGAGCAGTACTTC. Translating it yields CSAKGTGRAYEQYF.

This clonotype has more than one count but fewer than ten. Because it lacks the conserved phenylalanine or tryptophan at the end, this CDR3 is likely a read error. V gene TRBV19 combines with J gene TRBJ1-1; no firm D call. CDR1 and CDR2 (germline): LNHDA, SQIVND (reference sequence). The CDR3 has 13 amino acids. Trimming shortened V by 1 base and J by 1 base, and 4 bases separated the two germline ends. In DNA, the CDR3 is TGTGCCAGTAGTATAGGAGGGAACACTGAAGCTTTCCTT. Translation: CASSIGGNTEAFL.

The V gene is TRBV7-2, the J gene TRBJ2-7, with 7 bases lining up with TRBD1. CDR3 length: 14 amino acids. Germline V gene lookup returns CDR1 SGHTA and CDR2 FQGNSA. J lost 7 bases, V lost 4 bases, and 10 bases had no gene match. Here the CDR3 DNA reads TGTGCCAGCAGCTCGCGACAGGGTCGTTGGGAGCAGTACTTC. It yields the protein CASSSRQGRWEQYF.

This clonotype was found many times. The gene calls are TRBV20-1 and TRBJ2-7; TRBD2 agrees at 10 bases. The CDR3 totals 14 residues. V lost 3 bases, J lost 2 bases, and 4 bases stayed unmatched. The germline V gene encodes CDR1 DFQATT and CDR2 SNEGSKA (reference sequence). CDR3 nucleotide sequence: TGCAGTGCTAGGGGGACTAGCGTGGCCTACGAGCAGTACTTC. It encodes CSARGTSVAYEQYF.